This is a list of T cell receptor beta chains from one sample in a study of T cell responses to AZD1222 COVID-19 vaccine. Assay used: immunoSEQ multiplex PCR; TCRdb lists only in-frame clones, some missing. The sample has over 100,000 clones; almost 95% are singletons. Sequencing used peripheral blood, obtained on day 0 of AZD1222 vaccination. The receptors here all came from an adult in good health. CDR3s include the opening cysteine and the closing phenylalanine or tryptophan. A D gene is named only where the DNA matches it firmly. Clone size is not always given. Where it is, it says once, few, many or a class for expanded clones.

DNA: TGTGCCAGCAGCCCCCCTCAGGAGGGATGGGCTTTCTTT; CDR3: CASSPPQEGWAFF; D: .; J: TRBJ1-1; V: TRBV9; size: .
DNA: TGTGCCAGCAGTTACTCGGGGGGCACTGAAGCTTTCTTT; CDR3: CASSYSGGTEAFF; D: .; J: TRBJ1-1; V: TRBV6-2/TRBV6-3; size: .
DNA: TGTGCCAGCAGCTTGGGGGGGAGGGTCCGCTATGGGCAAGAGACCCAGTACTTC; CDR3: CASSLGGRVRYGQETQYF; D: TRBD2; J: TRBJ2-5; V: TRBV5-4; size: .
DNA: TGTGCCAGCAGTGGGTGGACAGGGGGAGACTACACCTTC; CDR3: CASSGWTGGDYTF; D: TRBD1; J: TRBJ1-2; V: TRBV25-1; size: .
DNA: TGTGCCTGGAGTACAGGGGGGATCGCAGATACGCAGTATTTT; CDR3: CAWSTGGIADTQYF; D: TRBD1; J: TRBJ2-3; V: TRBV30; size: once
DNA: TGTGCCAGCTCTTCCAGGAGGAGCAATCAGCCCCAGCATTTT; CDR3: CASSSRRSNQPQHF; D: .; J: TRBJ1-5; V: TRBV27; size: .
DNA: TGTGCTAGTGGTTCTTCTGGGGCCAACGTCCTGACTTTC; CDR3: CASGSSGANVLTF; D: .; J: TRBJ2-6; V: TRBV12-5; size: .
DNA: TGTGCCAGCAGCCCTGGGACAGGCTTTATGAACACTGAAGCTTTCTTT; CDR3: CASSPGTGFMNTEAFF; D: TRBD1; J: TRBJ1-1; V: TRBV7-2; size: once
DNA: TGTGCCAGCAGTGCACAGGGGCGGGATGGCTACACCTTC; CDR3: CASSAQGRDGYTF; D: TRBD1; J: TRBJ1-2; V: TRBV2; size: .
DNA: TGTGCTGTAGGGGAGTACATGAGGAACACTGAAGCTTTCTTT; CDR3: CAVGEYMRNTEAFF; D: .; J: TRBJ1-1; V: TRBV10-3; size: .
DNA: TGTGCCAGCAGCATGGGACAGGGCATGACCGGGGAGCTGTTTTTT; CDR3: CASSMGQGMTGELFF; D: TRBD1; J: TRBJ2-2; V: TRBV5-4; size: .
DNA: TGTGCCAGCAGTTACGGACGGAGTCTGAACACTGAAGCTTTCTTT; CDR3: CASSYGRSLNTEAFF; D: .; J: TRBJ1-1; V: TRBV6-5; size: .
DNA: TGTGCCAGCAGTGGAGGGACAGGGTGGCAGCCCCAGCATTTT; CDR3: CASSGGTGWQPQHF; D: TRBD1; J: TRBJ1-5; V: TRBV2; size: .
DNA: TGTGCCAGCAGCTCCGGACAGGGAAGGGATCAGCCCCAGCATTTT; CDR3: CASSSGQGRDQPQHF; D: TRBD1; J: TRBJ1-5; V: TRBV7-9; size: .
DNA: TGTGCCTGGAAAGGGCTGGGGGTCTCTCAGCCCCAGCATTTT; CDR3: CAWKGLGVSQPQHF; D: .; J: TRBJ1-5; V: TRBV30; size: .
DNA: TGTGCCAGCAGTTCAGGGTTTGGCTACACCTTC; CDR3: CASSSGFGYTF; D: .; J: TRBJ1-2; V: TRBV12-3/TRBV12-4; size: .
DNA: TGTGCCAGCAGTTACCGGGGACAGTACACCGGGGAGCTGTTTTTT; CDR3: CASSYRGQYTGELFF; D: TRBD1; J: TRBJ2-2; V: TRBV6-5; size: .
DNA: TGTGCCTGGAGTGTAGGGCCCGGGTTTGGCTACACCTTC; CDR3: CAWSVGPGFGYTF; D: .; J: TRBJ1-2; V: TRBV30; size: .
DNA: TGTGCCAGCAGCTTACGGGCAGGGGGCAATGAGCAGTTCTTC; CDR3: CASSLRAGGNEQFF; D: TRBD1; J: TRBJ2-1; V: TRBV7-2; size: .
DNA: TGTGCCAGCAGCCAAGTTATAGGGGGCGGCTATGGCTACACCTTC; CDR3: CASSQVIGGGYGYTF; D: TRBD1; J: TRBJ1-2; V: TRBV3-1/TRBV3-2; size: .